This T cell receptor beta chain was recovered during a study of neoadjuvant nivolumab and ipilimumab in lung cancer. Background on the study: Patients got nivolumab 3 mg/kg on days 1, 15 and 29; combination added ipilimumab 1 mg/kg day 1. Notes on the study in general: Only two of four nivolumab-treated tumors gained richness and clonality by surgery. Higher pretherapy blood TCR richness went with higher resected-tumor richness. TCR richness and clonality were higher in tumors than adjacent uninvolved lung.

The assay was immunoSEQ multiplex PCR, and TCRdb's table has in-frame clones only and misses some. The repertoire holds around 10,000 clones, with roughly four fifths as singletons. V lost 0 bases and J 4 bases, leaving 15 bases between the germline ends. The CDR3 has 16 residues. Germline CDR1 MNHEY, CDR2 SMNVEV (reference sequence). With regard to this clone: Its antigen is still unknown.

This chain joins TRBV27 and TRBJ1-1; no clear D. The clonotype comes from an adult with non-small cell lung cancer. This material consisted of peripheral blood, taken before neoadjuvant nivolumab, alone or with ipilimumab. CDR3 amino acids: CASSLSARALGTEAFF. CDR3 nucleotides: TGTGCCAGCAGTTTATCAGCGAGGGCGTTGGGCACTGAAGCTTTCTTT.